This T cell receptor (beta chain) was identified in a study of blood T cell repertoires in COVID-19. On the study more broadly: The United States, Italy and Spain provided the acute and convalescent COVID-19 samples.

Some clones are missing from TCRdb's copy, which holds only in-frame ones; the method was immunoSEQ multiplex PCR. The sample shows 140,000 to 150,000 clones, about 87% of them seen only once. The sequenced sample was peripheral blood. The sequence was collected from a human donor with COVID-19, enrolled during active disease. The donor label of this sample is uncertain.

The CDR3 is CASSLTGPETQYF. In nucleotides, the CDR3 is TGTGCCAGCAGTTTGACAGGACCAGAGACCCAGTACTTC. The chain has TRBV12-3 or TRBV12-4 and TRBJ2-5, with a possible D match to TRBD1 (6 bases). The CDR3 totals 13 residues. V was clipped by 3 bases and J by 4 bases, with 9 bases between them.